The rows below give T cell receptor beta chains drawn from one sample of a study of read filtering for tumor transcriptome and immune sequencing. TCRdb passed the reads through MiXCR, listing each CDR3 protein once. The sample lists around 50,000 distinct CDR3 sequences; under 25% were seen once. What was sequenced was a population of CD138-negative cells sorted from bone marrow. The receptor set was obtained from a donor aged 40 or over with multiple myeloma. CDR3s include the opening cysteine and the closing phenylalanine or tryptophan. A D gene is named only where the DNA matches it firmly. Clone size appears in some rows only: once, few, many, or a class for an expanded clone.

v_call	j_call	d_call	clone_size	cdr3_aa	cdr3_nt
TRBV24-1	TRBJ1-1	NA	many	CATSDGNIPEAFF	TGTGCCACCAGTGATGGAAATATACCTGAAGCTTTCTTT
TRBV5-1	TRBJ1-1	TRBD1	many	CASSGTGGNTEAFF	TGCGCCAGCAGCGGGACAGGGGGGAACACTGAAGCTTTCTTT
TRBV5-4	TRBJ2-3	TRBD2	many	CASSSSASGYTDTQYF	TGTGCCAGCAGCTCCTCGGCTAGCGGGTACACAGATACGCAGTATTTT
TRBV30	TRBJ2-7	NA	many	CAWMGSGWNEQYF	TGTGCCTGGATGGGGTCAGGGTGGAACGAGCAGTACTTC
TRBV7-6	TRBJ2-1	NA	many	CASSANGGAYNEQFF	TGTGCCAGCAGCGCCAACGGAGGGGCCTACAATGAGCAGTTCTTC
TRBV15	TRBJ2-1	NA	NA	CVTSRDTTANKQFF	TGTGTCACCAGCAGGGATACTACCGCCAATAAGCAGTTCTTC
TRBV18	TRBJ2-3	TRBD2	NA	CASSRGLAGTTDTQYF	TGTGCCAGCTCACGTGGACTAGCGGGAACCACAGATACGCAGTATTTT
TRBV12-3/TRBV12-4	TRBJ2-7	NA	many	CASTLGQSGEQYF	TGTGCCAGCACCTTGGGTCAATCGGGTGAGCAGTACTTC
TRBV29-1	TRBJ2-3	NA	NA	CSVGSRADTQYF	TGCAGCGTTGGGTCCCGGGCGGATACGCAGTATTTT
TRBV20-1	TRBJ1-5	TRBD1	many	CSARSGQGNQPQHF	TGCAGTGCTAGATCCGGACAGGGAAATCAGCCCCAGCATTTT
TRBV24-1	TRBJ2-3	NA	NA	CASSGLYTDTQYF	TGTGCCAGCAGTGGACTCTACACAGATACGCAGTATTTT
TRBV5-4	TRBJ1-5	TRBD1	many	CASSLDRGKGQPQHF	TGTGCCAGCAGCCTGGACAGGGGGAAGGGACAGCCCCAGCATTTT
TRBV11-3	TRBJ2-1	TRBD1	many	CASSLGQGTRSSYNEQFF	TGTGCCAGCAGCTTGGGACAGGGGACAAGGAGCTCCTACAATGAGCAGTTCTTC
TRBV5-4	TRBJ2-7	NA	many	CASSNDVSYEQYF	TGTGCCAGCAGCAACGACGTCTCCTACGAGCAGTACTTC
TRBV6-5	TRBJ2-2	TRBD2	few	CASSPNGGAYTGELFF	TGTGCCAGCAGTCCCAACGGGGGGGCCTACACCGGGGAGCTGTTTTTT
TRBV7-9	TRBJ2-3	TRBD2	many	CASRSQLADSTDTQYF	TGTGCCAGCAGGAGTCAGCTAGCGGACAGCACAGATACGCAGTATTTT
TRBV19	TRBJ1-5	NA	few	CASINQGPNQPQHF	TGTGCCAGTATTAACCAGGGTCCCAATCAGCCCCAGCATTTT
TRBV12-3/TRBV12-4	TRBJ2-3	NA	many	CASTLMGRTDTQYF	TGTGCCAGCACCCTGATGGGGCGAACAGATACGCAGTATTTT
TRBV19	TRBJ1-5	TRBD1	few	CASEGTGRHNQPQHF	TGTGCCAGTGAAGGGACAGGGCGTCACAATCAGCCCCAGCATTTT
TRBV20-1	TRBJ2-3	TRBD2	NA	CSARDLSGRGSTDTQYF	TGCAGTGCTAGAGATCTCTCCGGGCGGGGGAGCACAGATACGCAGTATTTT
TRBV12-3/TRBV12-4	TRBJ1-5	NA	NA	CASMRGQNYNQPQHF	TGTGCCAGCATGAGGGGCCAGAATTATAATCAGCCCCAGCATTTT
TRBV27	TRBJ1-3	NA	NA	CASSRASDGNTIYF	TGTGCCAGCAGCCGGGCCAGCGATGGAAACACCATATATTTT
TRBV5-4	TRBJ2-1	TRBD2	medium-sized	CASRGLADYNEQFF	TGTGCCAGCAGGGGACTAGCGGATTACAATGAGCAGTTCTTC
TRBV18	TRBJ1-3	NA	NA	CASSPGSDSGNTIYF	TGTGCCAGCTCACCGGGATCCGACTCTGGAAACACCATATATTTT
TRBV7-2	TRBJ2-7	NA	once	CASSRAGVLVYEQYF	TGTGCCAGCAGCCGCGCAGGCGTTCTGGTCTACGAGCAGTACTTC
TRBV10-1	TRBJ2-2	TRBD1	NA	CASSPRGLGTGELFF	TGCGCCAGCAGCCCCAGGGGGCTTGGGACCGGGGAGCTGTTTTTT
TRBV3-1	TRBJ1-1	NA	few	CASSQERGRQKRMNTEAFF	TGTGCCAGCAGCCAAGAACGGGGCCGACAAAAAAGAATGAACACTGAAGCTTTCTTT
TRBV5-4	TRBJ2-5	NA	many	CASTQGGVQETQYF	TGTGCCAGCACGCAGGGAGGAGTTCAAGAGACCCAGTACTTC
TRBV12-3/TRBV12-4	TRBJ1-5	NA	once	CASKGPGDQPQHF	TGTGCCAGCAAGGGTCCTGGCGATCAGCCCCAGCATTTT
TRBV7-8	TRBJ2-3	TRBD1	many	CASSLDRGTDTQYF	TGTGCCAGCAGCTTGGACAGGGGAACAGATACGCAGTATTTT
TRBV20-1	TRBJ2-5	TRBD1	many	CSARGGQGEETQYF	TGCAGTGCTAGAGGGGGACAGGGAGAAGAGACCCAGTACTTC
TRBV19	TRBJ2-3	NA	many	CASRRGGGEDTDTQYF	TGTGCCAGTAGAAGGGGCGGCGGGGAGGACACAGATACGCAGTATTTT
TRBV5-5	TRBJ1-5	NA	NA	CASSLSGINQPQHF	TGTGCCAGCAGCTTGTCGGGGATAAATCAGCCCCAGCATTTT
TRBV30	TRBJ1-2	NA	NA	CAWSLSSHRTANYGYTF	TGTGCCTGGAGCCTCTCCTCTCACAGGACAGCTAACTATGGCTACACCTTC
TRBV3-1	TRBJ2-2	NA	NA	CASSSPWGTSNTGELLF	TGTGCTAGCAGCAGCCCCTGGGGGACCTCTAACACCGGGGAGCTGCTTTTT
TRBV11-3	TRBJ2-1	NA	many	CASSSAQGGSRGSYNEQFF	TGTGCCAGCAGCTCGGCCCAGGGGGGTAGCCGAGGCTCCTACAATGAGCAGTTCTTC
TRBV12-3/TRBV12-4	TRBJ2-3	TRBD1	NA	CASSNRQGVGDTQYF	TGTGCCAGCAGTAACCGACAGGGGGTGGGAGATACGCAGTATTTT
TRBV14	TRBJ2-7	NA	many	CASSRRGTYEQYF	TGTGCCAGCTCTCGCCGCGGTACCTACGAGCAGTACTTC
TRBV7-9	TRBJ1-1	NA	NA	CASSLDGGGAEAFF	TGTGCCAGCAGCTTAGATGGGGGTGGCGCTGAAGCTTTCTTT
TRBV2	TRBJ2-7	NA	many	CASSATMDEQYF	TGTGCCAGCAGTGCGACAATGGACGAGCAGTACTTC
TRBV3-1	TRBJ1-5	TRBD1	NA	CASSSGQGVGSNQPQHF	TGTGCCAGCAGCTCCGGACAGGGGGTAGGAAGCAATCAGCCCCAGCATTTT
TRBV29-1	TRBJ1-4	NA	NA	CSVKTGGEELFF	TGCAGTGTTAAAACCGGAGGTGAAGAACTGTTTTTT
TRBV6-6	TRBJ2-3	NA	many	CASSGSTDTQYF	TGTGCCAGCAGCGGGAGCACAGATACGCAGTATTTT
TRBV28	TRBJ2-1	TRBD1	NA	CARSLDRNNEQFF	TGTGCCAGAAGCCTGGACAGGAACAACGAGCAGTTCTTC
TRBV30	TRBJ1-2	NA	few	CAWSVGGEYGYTF	TGTGCCTGGAGTGTAGGAGGGGAGTATGGCTACACCTTC
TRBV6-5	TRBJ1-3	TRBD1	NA	CASSSPGQEGNTIYF	TGTGCCAGCAGTTCCCCCGGACAGGAGGGAAACACCATATATTTT
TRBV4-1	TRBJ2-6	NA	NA	CASSQERGSGANVLTF	TGCGCCAGCAGCCAAGAGCGGGGCTCTGGGGCCAACGTCCTGACTTTC
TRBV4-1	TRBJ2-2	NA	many	CASSQDRYGELFF	TGCGCCAGCAGCCAAGATCGTTACGGGGAGCTGTTTTTT
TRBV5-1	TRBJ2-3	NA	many	CASSGTPGLRTDTQYF	TGCGCCAGCAGCGGGACCCCGGGACTCCGCACAGATACGCAGTATTTT
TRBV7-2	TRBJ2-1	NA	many	CASSLDSSYNEQFF	TGTGCCAGCAGCTTAGACAGCTCCTACAATGAGCAGTTCTTC
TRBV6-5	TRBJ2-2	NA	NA	CASSYNPGSNTGGLFF	TGTGCCAGCAGTTACAATCCAGGTTCTAACACCGGGGGGCTGTTTTTT
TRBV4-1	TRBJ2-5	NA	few	CASSHPGLETQYF	TGCGCCAGCAGCCATCCGGGACTAGAGACCCAGTACTTC
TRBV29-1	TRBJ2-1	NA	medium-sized	CSVADNEQFF	TGCAGCGTGGCAGACAATGAGCAGTTCTTC
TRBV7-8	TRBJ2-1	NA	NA	CASSRLRDPPSEQFF	TGTGCCAGCAGCCGCTTACGGGACCCTCCATCTGAGCAGTTCTTC
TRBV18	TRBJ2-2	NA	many	CASSPGTDPNTGELFF	TGTGCCAGCTCACCAGGGACGGATCCGAACACCGGGGAGCTGTTTTTT
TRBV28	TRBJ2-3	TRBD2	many	CASSFRTYRGADTQYF	TGTGCCAGCAGTTTCCGGACGTACCGGGGGGCAGATACGCAGTATTTT
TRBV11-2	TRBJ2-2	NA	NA	CASSLTGFVAGELFF	TGTGCCAGCAGCCTCACAGGGTTCGTCGCCGGGGAGCTGTTTTTT
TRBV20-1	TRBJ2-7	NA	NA	CSAGSGAAYEQYF	TGCAGTGCTGGTAGCGGAGCCGCCTACGAGCAGTACTTC
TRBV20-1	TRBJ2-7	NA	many	CSARDEQVSRYEQYF	TGCAGTGCTAGAGATGAGCAGGTTTCTCGCTACGAGCAGTACTTC
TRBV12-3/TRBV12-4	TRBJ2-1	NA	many	CASSLNQRVYNEQFF	TGTGCCAGCAGTTTAAACCAGCGGGTCTACAATGAGCAGTTCTTC